A single count supports the clone carrying this TCR beta chain. The sample originates from a study of cytomegalovirus exposure and HLA in healthy donors. Researchers ran the PCR with 60 Vbeta and 13 Jbeta primers. Sequencing used immunoSEQ multiplex PCR; TCRdb keeps in-frame clones, though not all of them. The data show around 110,000 clones, roughly 70% seen once. The germline CDR1 and CDR2 sequences are MNHEY and SMNVEV (reference sequence). The germline V and J ends were trimmed by 5 bases and 1 base, with 14 bases remaining between them. This CDR3 comprises 16 residues. The sequence came from a middle-aged woman in good health and CMV-seropositive. This chain joins TRBV27 and TRBJ2-2; a possible D gene is TRBD2 (6 bases). Sequenced sample: PBMCs. CDR3 sequence: CASSPWGSGNTGELFF. The CDR3, as DNA: TGTGCCAGCAGTCCCTGGGGTAGCGGGAACACCGGGGAGCTGTTTTTT.